The 20 T cell receptor beta chains reported below all come from one sample, sequenced in a study of blood T cell repertoires in COVID-19. The repertoire was sequenced with immunoSEQ multiplex PCR; TCRdb's copy has only in-frame clones and lacks some. The sample includes approximately 250,000 clones, 70% to 90% of them seen just once. Source material: peripheral blood. These receptors all stem from a man aged 30 to 39 with active or convalescent COVID-19.

This clone was found a few times. The chain recombines TRBV30 with TRBJ2-3; TRBD2 agrees at 7 bases. The junction had 5 bases not matched to a gene; V was cut back by 3 bases and J by 2 bases. Germline CDR1 and CDR2: GTSNPN and SVGIG (reference sequence). CDR3 length: 14 amino acids. The CDR3 region is CAWSASGPTDTQYF. The CDR3 DNA reads TGTGCCTGGAGCGCTAGCGGCCCCACAGATACGCAGTATTTT.

This clone came up once. This chain links TRBV5-4 with TRBJ2-1; TRBD1 is a possible D gene (6 bases). This CDR3 is 15 amino acids long. The germline CDR1 and CDR2 sequences are SGHNT and YYREEE (reference sequence). V dropped 5 bases and J dropped 10 bases, with 22 bases sitting between them. In DNA, the CDR3 is TGTGCCAGCAGGGGGCCGGACAGTCAACCCCTGGAGCAGTTCTTC. This encodes CASRGPDSQPLEQFF.

This sequence joins TRBV2 and TRBJ1-5, with D perhaps matching TRBD1 (5 bases). Germline assignment: CDR1 SNHLY and CDR2 FYNNEI. The CDR3 sequence is 19 residues long. V was cut by 1 base and J by 0 bases, with 19 bases left in between. The CDR3: CASSEGLGLFTNSNQPQHF. The CDR3 nucleotides read TGTGCCAGCAGTGAAGGGTTGGGACTCTTCACCAATAGCAATCAGCCCCAGCATTTT.

The gene calls are TRBV7-8 and TRBJ2-3; 10 positions match TRBD2. The CDR3 covers 15 residues. CDR1 is SGHVS and CDR2 is FQNEAQ in the germline V gene. Trimming removed 2 bases from V and 5 bases from J; junction bases left unmatched: 4. The DNA for the CDR3 is TGTGCCAGCAGCTTACCAGCGGGGGGGGGAGATACGCAGTATTTT. Translation gives CASSLPAGGGDTQYF.

The chain carries TRBV2 and TRBJ1-2; weak D call: TRBD1 (5 bases). CDR3 length: 15 residues. Trimming shortened V by 6 bases and J by 7 bases, and 21 bases separated the two germline ends. Germline V CDR1 and CDR2: SNHLY, FYNNEI. This CDR3 is CASRNTVVRALGYTF. DNA of the CDR3: TGTGCCAGCAGGAACACAGTGGTCAGGGCCCTTGGCTACACCTTC.

This chain joins TRBV27 and TRBJ1-2, with 8 bases fitting TRBD1. V was pared by 3 bases and J by 5 bases, with 8 bases of the junction left unmatched. The CDR3 totals 15 residues. Germline assignment: CDR1 MNHEY and CDR2 SMNVEV (reference sequence). The CDR3 coding sequence is TGTGCCAGCAGTTTGTCAGGGGGCGCATTGTATGGCTACACCTTC. Translated: CASSLSGGALYGYTF.

The count of this clone is one. V is TRBV27 and J is TRBJ1-6; TRBD1 aligns across 10 bases. The length of the CDR3 is 15 residues. J gave up 9 bases and V 4 bases, and 6 bases lay outside the gene matches. Germline V lookup: CDR1 MNHEY, CDR2 SMNVEV (reference sequence). CDR3 nucleotide sequence: TGTGCCAGCAGTTCCCGACAGGGGGCTCTTTCACCCCTCCACTTT. Its protein product is CASSSRQGALSPLHF.

The genes are TRBV10-2 and TRBJ1-5, with a possible D match to TRBD1 (6 bases). The CDR3 spans 16 residues. The V end lost 3 bases, the J end lost 1 base, and 13 bases lay between the germline ends. Germline values: CDR1 WSHSY, CDR2 SAAADI. CDR3 residues: CASSEWGGLSNQPQHF. The CDR3 region has the DNA TGCGCCAGCAGTGAATGGGGGGGGCTAAGCAATCAGCCCCAGCATTTT.

This chain connects TRBV4-1 to TRBJ2-1; possible D gene TRBD2, 5 bases. The CDR3 covers 14 residues. The germline CDR1 and CDR2 sequences are MGHRA and YSYEKL. The V end was cut by 6 bases, the J end by 5 bases, with 14 bases between. This CDR3 reads CASRHHRGNNEQFF. Written as DNA, the CDR3 is TGCGCCAGCAGACACCATCGGGGTAACAATGAGCAGTTCTTC.

This sequence joins TRBV19 and TRBJ1-1, with D possibly TRBD1 on 6 matching bases. The germline V and J ends were trimmed by 2 bases and 3 bases, with 13 bases remaining between them. Per the germline V gene, CDR1 is LNHDA and CDR2 is SQIVND (reference sequence). The CDR3 is 15 residues long. CDR3 DNA: TGTGCCAGTAGTATAAGTCAGGGGACCTACACTGAAGCTTTCTTT. Protein product: CASSISQGTYTEAFF.

This chain joins TRBV15 and TRBJ2-7; tentatively, D is TRBD2 (6 bases). The germline V and J ends were trimmed by 0 bases and 3 bases, with 12 bases remaining between them. The V gene's germline CDR1 is LNHNV and CDR2 YYDKDF (reference sequence). The CDR3 has 15 residues. Here the CDR3 DNA reads TGTGCCACCAGCAGAGATGGCGGGGCTGTCTACGAGCAGTACTTC. It yields the protein CATSRDGGAVYEQYF.

This chain links TRBV20-1 with TRBJ1-1, with unresolved D. This CDR3 has 13 amino acids. CDR1 is DFQATT and CDR2 is SNEGSKA in the germline V gene (reference sequence). The V end lost 3 bases, the J end lost 2 bases, and 10 bases lay between the germline ends. In DNA, the CDR3 is TGCAGTGCTAGTGGGCAGGATAACACTGAAGCTTTCTTT. Translating gives CSASGQDNTEAFF.

This chain joins TRBV7-2 and TRBJ1-1, with D unclear. V was shortened by 4 bases and J by 0 bases, with 12 bases between the two germline ends. The CDR3 is 15 residues long. Germline lookup yields CDR1 SGHTA and CDR2 FQGNSA. CDR3 nucleotides: TGTGCCAGCAGCTCCTTCCTCACACTGAACACTGAAGCTTTCTTT. Its protein product is CASSSFLTLNTEAFF.

The rearrangement joins TRBV29-1 to TRBJ2-7, with a weak D call TRBD2 (7 bases). The germline V and J ends were trimmed by 3 bases and 0 bases, with 9 bases remaining between them. The CDR3 consists of 13 residues. Germline V CDR1 and CDR2: SQVTM, ANQGSEA. Here the CDR3 DNA reads TGCAGCGTTGAGGGGGGGCACTCCTACGAGCAGTACTTC. Protein sequence: CSVEGGHSYEQYF.

This clone was detected only a few times. As DNA, the CDR3 is TGTGCCTGGAGTGTACCGGTCTCGGGTAGTAACTATGGCTACACCTTC. Its protein product is CAWSVPVSGSNYGYTF. The V call is TRBV30, the J call TRBJ1-2; D is undetermined. In germline, CDR1 is GTSNPN, CDR2 SVGIG (reference sequence). V lost 0 bases, J lost 1 base, and 15 bases lay in between. The CDR3 has 16 residues.

The CDR3, as DNA: TGTGCCAGCACCCTCCTCGGGTCCCAACCTGGAAACACCGGGGAGCTGTTTTTT. Translating it yields CASTLLGSQPGNTGELFF. The chain employs TRBV7-6 and TRBJ2-2; no clear D gene. The CDR3 is made up of 18 amino acids. Germline V gene lookup returns CDR1 SGHVS and CDR2 FNYEAQ. The ends were cut back, 7 bases at V and 2 bases at J, with 23 bases in the middle.

The genes are TRBV25-1 and TRBJ2-5; 11 positions agree with TRBD2. Per germline, CDR1 MGHDK and CDR2 SYGVNS. The J segment lost 5 bases and the V segment lost 0 bases, leaving 2 bases of the junction unmatched. The CDR3 has 15 amino acids. CDR3 residues: CASSEYSSGGETQYF. The CDR3 nucleotides are TGTGCCAGCAGTGAATATTCTAGCGGGGGGGAGACCCAGTACTTC.

The chain links TRBV11-2 to TRBJ1-5, with TRBD1 matching over 8 bases. CDR1 is SGHAT and CDR2 is FQNNGV in the germline V gene. J was trimmed by 2 bases and V by 4 bases; bases with no gene match: 1. The CDR3 length is 14 residues. In nucleotides, the CDR3 is TGTGCCAGCAGCTCGACAGGGGGCAATCAGCCCCAGCATTTT. Translation gives CASSSTGGNQPQHF.

V usage is TRBV4-1 and J usage is TRBJ1-4; possibly TRBD1 for D (5 bases). CDR3 length equals 15 residues. Germline loops: CDR1 MGHRA, CDR2 YSYEKL. The V and J ends lost 2 bases and 9 bases respectively, with 16 bases between them. The CDR3 is CASSQPGRGIQKLFF. Here the CDR3 DNA reads TGCGCCAGCAGCCAACCGGGGCGGGGGATCCAAAAACTGTTTTTT.

J is TRBJ2-2 and V is TRBV7-2; D might be TRBD1 (6 bases). Trimming removed 5 bases at V and 6 bases at J, with 28 bases between. This CDR3 has 19 residues. CDR1 and CDR2 (germline): SGHTA, FQGNSA. The CDR3 is CASSVRAVTGAGVAGELFF. In DNA form, the CDR3 reads TGTGCCAGCAGCGTTAGGGCAGTAACTGGGGCAGGGGTGGCCGGGGAGCTGTTTTTT.